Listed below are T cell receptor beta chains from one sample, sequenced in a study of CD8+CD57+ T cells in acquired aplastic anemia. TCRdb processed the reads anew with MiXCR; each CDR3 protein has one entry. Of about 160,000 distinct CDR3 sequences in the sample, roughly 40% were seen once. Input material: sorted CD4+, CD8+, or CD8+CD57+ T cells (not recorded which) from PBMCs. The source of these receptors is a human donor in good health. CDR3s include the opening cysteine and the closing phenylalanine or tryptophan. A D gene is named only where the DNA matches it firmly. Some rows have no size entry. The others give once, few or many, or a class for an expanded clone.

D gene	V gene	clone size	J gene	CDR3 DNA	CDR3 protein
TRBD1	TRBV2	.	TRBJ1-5	TGTGCCAGCAGTGATCGTTCAGGGGGCAGTCAGCCCCAGCATTTT	CASSDRSGGSQPQHF
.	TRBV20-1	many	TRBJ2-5	TGCAGTGCTAGAGTAGGTTGGACAGCGCCCCAAGAGACCCAGTACTTC	CSARVGWTAPQETQYF
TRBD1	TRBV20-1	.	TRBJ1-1	TGCAGTGCTAGAATGGACAGGGGGACCGGCACTGAAGCTTTCTTT	CSARMDRGTGTEAFF
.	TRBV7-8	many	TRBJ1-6	TGTGCCAGCAGCTACGACCGGGGGAGCAATTCACCCCTCCACTTT	CASSYDRGSNSPLHF
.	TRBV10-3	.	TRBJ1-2	TGTGCCATCAGTGAACGGGAGAACTATGGCTACACCTTC	CAISERENYGYTF
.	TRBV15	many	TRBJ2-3	TGTGCCACCAGCGTAGGGTCAGATACGCAGTATTTT	CATSVGSDTQYF
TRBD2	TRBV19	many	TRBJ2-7	TGTGCCAGTAGTATTTTACCGGGAGGGCCCTACGAGCAGTACTTC	CASSILPGGPYEQYF
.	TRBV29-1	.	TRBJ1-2	TGCAGCGTTACGGGAAGGAAGGGCTACACCTTC	CSVTGRKGYTF
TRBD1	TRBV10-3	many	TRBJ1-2	TGTGCCATCAGTGAGGGGGACAGGGTCTTTGGCTACACCTTC	CAISEGDRVFGYTF
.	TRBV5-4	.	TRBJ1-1	TGTGCCAGCAGCTTGGCCGGGGGGGACACTGAAGCTTTCTTT	CASSLAGGDTEAFF
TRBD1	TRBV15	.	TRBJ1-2	TGTGCCACCAGCAGGTCTCCGGGACAGGGGGCGGTCGGCTACACCTTC	CATSRSPGQGAVGYTF
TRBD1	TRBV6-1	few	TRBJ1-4	TGTGCCAGCAGTCTCCAGGGGGCGATTTTCCAGAAACTGTTTTTT	CASSLQGAIFQKLFF
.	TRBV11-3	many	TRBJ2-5	TGTGCCAGCAGCGCTCCGGGGCAAGAGACCCAGTACTTC	CASSAPGQETQYF
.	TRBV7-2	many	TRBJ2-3	TGTGCCAGCAGCTTAGCCGGGGCATCAACAGGTGGAGATACGCAGTATTTT	CASSLAGASTGGDTQYF
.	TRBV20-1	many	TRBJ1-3	TGCAGTGCTAGATGGGTCTCTGGAAACACCATATATTTT	CSARWVSGNTIYF
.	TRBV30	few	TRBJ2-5	TGTGCCTGGAGTCCGGACTCTCAAGGGGCCCAGTACTTC	CAWSPDSQGAQYF
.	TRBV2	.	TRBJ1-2	TGTGCCAGCAGGTTAGGACCCCCCTACACCTTC	CASRLGPPYTF
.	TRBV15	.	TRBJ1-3	TGTGCCACCAGCCCCGGTGGCAGAGGAAACACCATATATTTT	CATSPGGRGNTIYF
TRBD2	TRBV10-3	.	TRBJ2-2	TGTGCCATCCGAGAGACTAGCGGGAGAAACACCGGGGAGCTGTTTTTT	CAIRETSGRNTGELFF
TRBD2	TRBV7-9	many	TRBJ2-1	TGTGCCAGCAGCGGGCTGAGACTAGCGGGGATAAGTGAGCAGTTCTTC	CASSGLRLAGISEQFF
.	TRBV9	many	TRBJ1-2	TGTGCCAGCAGTCCACTTCAGGGGAACTATGGCTACACCTTC	CASSPLQGNYGYTF
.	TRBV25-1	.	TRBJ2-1	TGTGCCAGCAGTGTCGTCTACAATGAGCAGTTCTTC	CASSVVYNEQFF
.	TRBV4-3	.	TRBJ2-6	TGCGCCAGCAGCCTGGAGTCCTCTGGGGCCAACGTCCTGACTTTC	CASSLESSGANVLTF
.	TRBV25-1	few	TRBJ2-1	TGTGCCAGTACGGAAAGAAGACTAGGCTCCTACAATGAGCAGTTCTTC	CASTERRLGSYNEQFF
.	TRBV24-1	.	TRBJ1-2	TGTGCCACCAGTGAGAGGGGAATTGATGGCTACACCTTC	CATSERGIDGYTF
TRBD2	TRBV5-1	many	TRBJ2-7	TGCGCCAGCAGCTTGGAACTAGCGGGAGCTTACGGCCACGAGCAGTACTTC	CASSLELAGAYGHEQYF
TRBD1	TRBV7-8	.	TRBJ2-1	TGTGCCAGCAGCAACCGGGACAGGGATCACAGTGAGCAGTTCTTC	CASSNRDRDHSEQFF
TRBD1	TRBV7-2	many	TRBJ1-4	TGTGCCAGCAGCTTACAAACAGGGGGTATTGAAAAACTGTTTTTT	CASSLQTGGIEKLFF
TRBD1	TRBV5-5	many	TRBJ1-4	TGTGCCAGCAGCCCGACAGGGGGCGCGGAAAAACTGTTTTTT	CASSPTGGAEKLFF
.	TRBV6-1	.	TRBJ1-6	TGTGCCAGCGATGGAGAGGGGCGGTGGGGATCACCCCTCCACTTT	CASDGEGRWGSPLHF
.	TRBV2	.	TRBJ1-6	TGTGCCAGCAGGGCCGGACAGCTCAATAATTCACCCCTCCACTTT	CASRAGQLNNSPLHF
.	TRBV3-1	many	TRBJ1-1	TGTGCCAGCAGCCAGTTACGGACACCAGCTTTCTTT	CASSQLRTPAFF
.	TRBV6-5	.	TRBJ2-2	TGTGCCAGCAGTTACGTCCGGACAGTTAAAGCAGTTGGGGAGCTGTTTTTT	CASSYVRTVKAVGELFF
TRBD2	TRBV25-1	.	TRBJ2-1	TGTGCCAGTATGTCTAGCGGGGGGGCCAAGGTTACTGAGCAGTTCTTC	CASMSSGGAKVTEQFF
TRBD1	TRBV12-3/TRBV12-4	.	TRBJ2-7	TGTGCCAGCAGCTGGGACAGGGGCGGCTACGAGCAGTACTTC	CASSWDRGGYEQYF
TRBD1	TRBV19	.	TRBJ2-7	TGTGCCAGTAGTCTCCGGGACAGGGGGTCTTCCCGCTCCTACGAGCAGTACTTC	CASSLRDRGSSRSYEQYF
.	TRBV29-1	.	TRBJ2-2	TGCAGCTTCGGTCGGGGGCTCGCGAACACCGGGGAGCTGTTTTTT	CSFGRGLANTGELFF
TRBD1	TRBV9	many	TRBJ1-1	TGTGCCAGCAGCGACCGAGACAGGGCCCTAAGTATGAACACTGAAGCTTTCTTT	CASSDRDRALSMNTEAFF
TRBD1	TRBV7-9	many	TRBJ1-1	TGTGCCAGCAGCTTGTCCTCGGGACAGGGGTTTACTGAAGCTTTCTTT	CASSLSSGQGFTEAFF
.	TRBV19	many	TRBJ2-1	TGTGCCAGTAGTATAGCGGGAGAGGTTGAGCAGTTCTTC	CASSIAGEVEQFF
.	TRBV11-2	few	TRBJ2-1	TGTGCCAGCCGGGGCGCGGGGTACAATGAGCAGTTCTTC	CASRGAGYNEQFF
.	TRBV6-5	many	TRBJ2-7	TGTGCCAGCAGTTACTCGATGGGCAGGGAAGGGTACGAGCAGTACTTC	CASSYSMGREGYEQYF
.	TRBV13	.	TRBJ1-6	TGTGCCAGCAGCTTAGGGCGGCAGCATCCCCTCCACTTT	CASSLGRQHPLHF
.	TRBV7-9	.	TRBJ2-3	TGTGCCAGCAGCCGACCTGGTTGGGGAGTTGTAGATACGCAGTATTTT	CASSRPGWGVVDTQYF
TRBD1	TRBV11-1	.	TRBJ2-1	TGTGCCAGCAGCATAAGGGACAGGATCAGAAATGAGCAGTTCTTC	CASSIRDRIRNEQFF
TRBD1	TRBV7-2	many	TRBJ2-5	TGTGCCAGCAGCTTGACAGGGGTGGGAGAGACCCAGTACTTC	CASSLTGVGETQYF
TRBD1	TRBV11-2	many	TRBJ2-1	TGTGCCAGCAGCTTAGGGACAGGGCCTAACAATGAGCAGTTCTTC	CASSLGTGPNNEQFF
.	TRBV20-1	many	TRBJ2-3	TGCAGTGCCCCCGGAGGGGCTCTTTATGATACGCAGTATTTT	CSAPGGALYDTQYF
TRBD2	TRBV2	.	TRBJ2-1	TGTGCCAGCAAGGCGGGGGGGGCATACAATGAGCAGTTCTTC	CASKAGGAYNEQFF
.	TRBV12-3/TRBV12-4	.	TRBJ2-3	TGTGCCAGCAGTTTCTCGGGGGCAGATACGCAGTATTTT	CASSFSGADTQYF
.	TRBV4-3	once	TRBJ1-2	TGCGCCAGCAGCCAAGGGACAGTAAAGATTAACTATGGCTACACCTTC	CASSQGTVKINYGYTF
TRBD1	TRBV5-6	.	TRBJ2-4	TGTGCCAGCAGCTTGAGACAGGGGGTCTACAAAAACATTCAGTACTTC	CASSLRQGVYKNIQYF